This T cell receptor beta chain originates from a study of T cells in Graves' hyperthyroidism and ophthalmopathy. What was amplified from RNA transcripts were TCR beta CDR3 regions. Using the HTBI primer set, a first-round RT-PCR was run on the TCR CDR3. TCRdb independently ran MiXCR on the multiplex PCR reads; one entry per CDR3 protein. The repertoire holds approximately 610,000 distinct CDR3 sequences, with approximately 15% as singletons. This clonotype was recorded many times. Diagnosis relied on clinical symptoms, serum thyroxine and TRAb, thyroid ultrasound and orbital computed tomography. This receptor was taken from a woman aged 40 to 55 with Graves' ophthalmopathy. What was sequenced was blood.

CDR3 DNA: TGTGCCAGCAGCGCATCCGGGACAGTATACTACGAGCAGTACTTC. Protein product: CASSASGTVYYEQYF. V usage is TRBV9 and J usage is TRBJ2-7, with 7 bases aligning to TRBD1. J was trimmed by 3 bases and V by 3 bases; bases with no gene match: 9. The germline V gene encodes CDR1 SGDLS and CDR2 YYNGEE. The CDR3 totals 15 residues.